A selection of T cell receptor beta chains follows, all from one sample in a study of siplizumab effects on memory and regulatory T cells. The assay was immunoSEQ multiplex PCR, and TCRdb's table has in-frame clones only and misses some. The sample carries over 85,000 clones, about 90% recorded once. The sample taken for sequencing was CD4+ T cells sorted from blood. These receptors originate from a human donor in good health. Each CDR3 is given with its conserved first and last residue. The D gene is left open where the match is weak. Clone size is stated in some rows and not others, as once, few, many or a class when expanded.

>TRBJ2-5|-|-|TRBV11-3
CASSLSTGLGETQYF
TGTGCCAGCAGCTTATCTACAGGGTTAGGGGAGACCCAGTACTTC
>TRBJ1-2|-|-|TRBV14
CASSQVGGGGYTF
TGTGCCAGCAGCCAAGTTGGAGGAGGAGGCTACACCTTC
>TRBJ1-1|-|-|TRBV11-3
CASSLVLGGLAEAFF
TGTGCCAGCAGCTTAGTGTTAGGGGGGTTAGCGGAAGCTTTCTTT
>TRBJ1-2|TRBD1|-|TRBV28
CASSLGGRDSYGYTF
TGTGCCAGCAGTTTAGGAGGACGGGACAGCTATGGCTACACCTTC
>TRBJ2-7|-|-|TRBV7-9
CASSLVAYEQYF
TGTGCCAGCAGTCTTGTGGCCTACGAGCAGTACTTC
>TRBJ2-5|TRBD1|-|TRBV30
CAWSFTGGAQETQYF
TGTGCCTGGAGTTTTACAGGGGGCGCCCAGGAGACCCAGTACTTC
>TRBJ2-2|-|-|TRBV28
CAIPARIHRGAVF
TGTGCCATCCCCGCCCGTATCCACCGGGGAGCTGTTTTT
>TRBJ2-3|TRBD2|-|TRBV19
CASSTRLAGGRDTQYF
TGTGCCAGTAGTACCAGACTAGCGGGAGGTCGAGATACGCAGTATTTT
>TRBJ2-7|TRBD2|-|TRBV2
CASNTGGGYEQYF
TGTGCCAGCAATACGGGGGGAGGCTACGAGCAGTACTTC
>TRBJ1-1|-|-|TRBV7-2
CASSLSQGFIAFF
TGTGCCAGCAGCTTATCCCAGGGCTTCATAGCTTTCTTT
>TRBJ2-2|-|-|TRBV2
CASSLMNTGELFF
TGTGCCAGCAGCCTGATGAACACCGGGGAGCTGTTTTTT
>TRBJ1-1|TRBD1|-|TRBV6-5
CASSSQGGYTEAFF
TGTGCCAGCAGTAGTCAGGGGGGATACACTGAAGCTTTCTTT
>TRBJ2-1|-|-|TRBV4-2
CASSQGLYNEQFF
TGTGCCAGCAGCCAAGGTTTATACAATGAGCAGTTCTTC
>TRBJ2-3|-|-|TRBV29-1
CSSSHTDTQYF
TGCAGCTCCAGCCACACAGATACGCAGTATTTT
>TRBJ1-4|-|-|TRBV19
CASSRTARYNEKLFF
TGTGCCAGTAGTAGGACAGCGCGCTATAATGAAAAACTGTTTTTT
>TRBJ2-2|-|-|TRBV9
CASSVYINTGELFF
TGTGCCAGCAGCGTATACATTAACACCGGGGAGCTGTTTTTT
>TRBJ2-3|TRBD2|-|TRBV19
CASRGLGDTQYF
TGTGCCAGCAGAGGACTAGGGGATACGCAGTATTTT
>TRBJ1-1|-|-|TRBV6-6
CASRWKMTDTEAFF
TGTGCCAGCCGATGGAAGATGACAGACACTGAAGCTTTCTTT
>TRBJ2-1|-|-|TRBV7-9
CASSLAPLYGNEQFF
TGTGCCAGCAGCTTAGCTCCCCTTTACGGCAATGAGCAGTTCTTC
>TRBJ1-2|-|-|TRBV29-1
CSVAFLGGYGYTF
TGCAGCGTTGCTTTTTTGGGGGGGTATGGCTACACCTTC
>TRBJ1-3|-|-|TRBV5-1
CASSYGNTIYF
TGCGCCAGCAGCTATGGAAACACCATATATTTT
>TRBJ2-3|-|-|TRBV25-1
CASTKTALFTDTQYF
TGTGCCAGCACCAAGACCGCATTGTTCACAGATACGCAGTATTTT
>TRBJ2-7|-|-|TRBV11-3
CASSITGGGPSYEQYF
TGTGCCAGCAGCATAACAGGGGGGGGTCCCTCCTACGAGCAGTACTTC
>TRBJ2-5|TRBD1|few|TRBV5-1
CASSFRDRSPLQETQYF
TGCGCCAGCAGCTTTAGGGACAGGTCCCCCCTCCAAGAGACCCAGTACTTC
>TRBJ1-5|-|-|TRBV28
CASSFLRGRVAHQPQHF
TGTGCCAGCAGTTTCCTCCGTGGCAGGGTTGCCCATCAGCCCCAGCATTTT
>TRBJ1-3|-|-|TRBV10-3
CAISESPGYSGNTIYF
TGTGCCATCAGTGAGTCACCAGGCTACTCTGGAAACACCATATATTTT
>TRBJ2-7|TRBD2|-|TRBV28
CASSSTSSGRYYEQYF
TGTGCCAGCAGCTCGACCTCTAGCGGGCGATACTACGAGCAGTACTTC
>TRBJ2-3|-|-|TRBV5-1
CASSLGLGAGTDTQYF
TGCGCCAGCAGCTTAGGGCTGGGGGCCGGCACAGATACGCAGTATTTT
>TRBJ2-7|-|-|TRBV5-1
CASSLLNEQYF
TGCGCCAGCAGCTTGTTGAACGAGCAGTACTTC
>TRBJ1-2|-|-|TRBV27
CASSFAAYGYTF
TGTGCCAGCAGTTTTGCGGCCTATGGCTACACCTTC
>TRBJ2-1|-|-|TRBV29-1
CSVVGQFF
TGCAGCGTTGTTGGTCAGTTCTTC
>TRBJ1-1|TRBD1|-|TRBV30
CALWNRGHTEAFF
TGTGCCCTATGGAACAGGGGCCACACTGAAGCTTTCTTT
>TRBJ2-5|-|-|TRBV7-9
CASSFLDFQETQYF
TGTGCCAGCAGCTTCTTGGACTTTCAAGAGACCCAGTACTTC
>TRBJ2-7|TRBD2|-|TRBV29-1
CSFSSSGVFNEQYF
TGCAGCTTCTCTTCTAGCGGGGTTTTCAACGAGCAGTACTTC
>TRBJ1-4|-|-|TRBV28
CASYSPGGIEKLFF
TGTGCCAGTTATTCCCCCGGGGGCATTGAAAAACTGTTTTTT
>TRBJ2-7|TRBD1|-|TRBV2
CASRNWGQGFSYEQYF
TGTGCCAGCAGGAACTGGGGACAGGGATTCTCCTACGAGCAGTACTTC
>TRBJ1-3|-|once|TRBV11-2
CASSFLSSGNTIYF
TGTGCCAGCAGCTTCCTGAGCTCTGGAAACACCATATATTTT
>TRBJ1-1|-|-|TRBV6-1
CASSDLGGGNTEAFF
TGTGCCAGCAGTGATCTCGGGGGGGGGAACACTGAAGCTTTCTTT
>TRBJ2-3|TRBD2|-|TRBV15
CATSRTLGLALIPDTQYF
TGTGCCACCAGCAGAACACTAGGACTAGCTTTAATTCCAGATACGCAGTATTTT
>TRBJ1-2|-|few|TRBV29-1
CSVVGELRGGNYGYTF
TGCAGCGTTGTGGGGGAGTTGAGGGGAGGTAACTATGGCTACACCTTC
>TRBJ1-2|-|once|TRBV28
CASNLPDTGLLRGYTF
TGTGCCAGCAATTTGCCCGATACAGGCCTCTTGAGGGGCTACACCTTC
>TRBJ1-3|-|-|TRBV2
CASRAGGNTIYF
TGTGCCAGCAGGGCAGGCGGAAACACCATATATTTT
>TRBJ2-2|-|-|TRBV9
CASSVLLTPRELFF
TGTGCCAGCAGCGTATTGCTTACTCCCCGGGAGCTGTTTTTT
>TRBJ2-6|-|-|TRBV5-8
CASSLFSFAGANVLTF
TGTGCCAGCAGCTTGTTTTCGTTCGCTGGGGCCAACGTCCTGACTTTC
>TRBJ2-7|TRBD2|-|TRBV7-8
CASSPTSGGGYEQYF
TGTGCCAGCAGCCCCACTAGCGGGGGGGGCTACGAGCAGTACTTC